Reported below is one TCR beta chain. Its antigen is currently not known. There are no base qualities to consult, and no much larger clone falls within one base. The source of the sample is a study of OX40 agonist ivuxolimab in advanced cancers. Broadly, across the study: The costimulatory receptor OX40 (CD134) was targeted by ivuxolimab, a fully human IgG2 agonistic monoclonal antibody. Intravenous ivuxolimab was administered to patients every 2 weeks at six dose levels: 0.01, 0.1, 0.3, 1.5, 3 and 10 mg/kg. Of the 50 to 55 dose-escalation patients, hepatocellular carcinoma was present in 19, melanoma in roughly 15, renal cell carcinoma in 9 and head and neck cancer in 9. A male proportion of roughly 80% and a mean age of 60 years, ranging from 23 to 79, were recorded for the dose-escalation cohort. Patients were allowed to have had prior anti-PD-1, anti-PD-L1 or anti-CTLA-4 therapy, and approximately 41% of the dose-escalation patients had previously received checkpoint inhibitors. Three dose-escalation patients achieved partial responses, one with hepatocellular carcinoma and two with cutaneous melanoma. The purpose of peripheral TCRbeta sequencing was to test whether ivuxolimab changed TCR sequence diversity and led to clonal T-cell expansion. The paper covers the monotherapy dose-escalation part of the phase I ivuxolimab trial, which included N ≈ 50 patients.

In the germline V gene (reference sequence), CDR1 corresponds to MNHNY and CDR2 to SVGAGI. V sheds 6 bases and J sheds 0 bases, leaving 9 bases between their ends. The CDR3 holds 14 amino acids from the cysteine to the phenylalanine. Only the CDR3 DNA stays, 42 bases, in frame from base 1. Patients with autoimmune disease history or receiving systemic immunosuppression were excluded from the trial. In every dose cohort, peripheral blood was drawn for TCR sequencing at baseline, cycle 4 day 1, and cycle 7 day 1. Samples came from an open-label, multicenter, first-in-human phase I dose-escalation trial of ivuxolimab. The trial enrolled adults with locally advanced or metastatic head and neck squamous cell, hepatocellular, melanoma or renal cell carcinoma. Before TCR sequencing, CD4+ T cells and CD8+ T cells were sorted from peripheral blood as separate populations. For sequencing of the TCRbeta CDR3 region, genomic DNA was extracted from the sorted cells. The immunoSEQ Assay was used for sequencing of TCRbeta CDR3 regions. This immuneACCESS table, as held by TCRdb, lists in-frame sequences with V and J called but not all clones. Of the missing ones, under half trace to an unresolved V gene in checked studies; the others have no known cause. Counted in this sample were roughly 61,000 clones; about 90% of them appeared once. The ten largest make up 23% of the sample.

Overall results and qualifications from the work: On average, CD8+ T cells showed more expanded clones than CD4+ T cells after ivuxolimab. Low levels of normalized T-cell clonal expansion were also seen in some patients who did not respond. At doses from 0.1 to 3.0 mg/kg, clonal expansion was seen in both CD4+ and CD8+ blood T cells between baseline and week 6. Which antigens the clonally expanded peripheral T cells were specific for was not determined. In the 0.1-3.0 mg/kg groups, partial responders had among the lowest normalized peripheral clonal expansion, particularly in CD8+ T cells.

Here the chain combines TRBV6-6 and TRBJ2-1; no D gene can be assigned with confidence. This clonotype originated in an adult with an advanced solid tumor such as melanoma, head and neck, liver or kidney cancer. The sample here was CD4+ or CD8+ T cells sorted from blood, taken in a trial of the OX40 agonist ivuxolimab. The CDR3 is CASSPPYSYNEQFF. The DNA sequence reads TGTGCCAGCAGCCCCCCTTACTCCTACAATGAGCAGTTCTTC.